One sample yielded the 14 T cell receptor beta chains listed below, sequenced in a study of cytomegalovirus exposure and HLA in healthy donors (dated by TCRdb to between 2016 and 2019). Library creation used the immunoSEQ multiplex PCR assay. For the multiplex PCR, a mixture combining 60 forward primers for TCR Vbeta segments and 13 reverse primers for TCR Jbeta segments was used. As stored in TCRdb, this immuneACCESS dataset retains in-frame rearrangements with V and J assigned. A fraction of the clones does not appear; measured against another copy, unresolved V genes explain less than half of the discrepancy, and the remainder lacks a known reason. This sample comprises 81,000 or so clones, about four fifths of them detected only once. The ten largest clones add up to around 4% of the sample. Specimen: PBMCs. These receptors originate from a man aged 55 to 69 in good health and CMV-seronegative.

J is TRBJ1-3 and V is TRBV4-1; D unresolved. The CDR3 has 15 residues. CDR1 is MGHRA and CDR2 is YSYEKL in the germline V gene. Trimming took 3 bases from V and 0 from J, leaving 9 bases between them. This CDR3 is CASSQATSSGNTIYF. In DNA form, the CDR3 reads TGCGCCAGCAGCCAGGCCACAAGCTCTGGAAACACCATATATTTT.

This rearrangement joins TRBV13 to TRBJ1-6, with 8 bases aligning to TRBD1. This CDR3 has 16 residues. Germline V gene lookup returns CDR1 PRHDT and CDR2 FYEKMQ (reference sequence). The V gene end was trimmed by 5 bases and the J gene end by 7 bases; junction bases not matched to a gene: 10. The CDR3 DNA follows: TGTGCCAGCAGCACGACAGGGGATGGAACGAATTCACCCCTCCACTTT. This codes for CASSTTGDGTNSPLHF.

The chain has TRBV9 and TRBJ2-3; TRBD2 agrees at 8 bases. The germline V gene encodes CDR1 SGDLS and CDR2 YYNGEE. With 1 base clipped from V and 1 base from J, the junction kept 5 bases outside the gene matches. The CDR3 length is 16 residues. CDR3 residues: CASSVFPGGGTDTQYF. The DNA of the CDR3 is TGTGCCAGCAGCGTATTCCCGGGGGGGGGCACAGATACGCAGTATTTT. Combining the CDR3 with reference TRBV9 and TRBJ2-3 gives the whole variable domain DSGVTQTPKHLITATGQRVTLRCSPRSGDLSVYWYQQSLDQGLQFLIQYYNGEERAKGNILERFSAQQFPDLHSELNLSSLELGDSALYFCASSVFPGGGTDTQYFGPGTRLTVL.

This clone was observed once. This chain connects TRBV6-1 to TRBJ2-5, with D tentatively TRBD2 (5 bases). The CDR3 loop spans 13 amino acids. Germline lookup yields CDR1 MNHNS and CDR2 SASEGT. Trimming pared 8 bases from V and 5 bases from J, leaving 15 bases between. This chain's CDR3 is CASDAGGVETQYF. The CDR3 DNA reads as TGTGCCAGCGACGCCGGAGGTGTGGAGACCCAGTACTTC.

The chain recombines TRBV15 with TRBJ2-2; 11 positions match TRBD1. This CDR3 is built from 17 residues. CDR1 LNHNV and CDR2 YYDKDF come from the germline V gene (reference sequence). The trim removed 0 bases at V and 8 bases at J, leaving 8 bases unmatched. The DNA of the CDR3 is TGTGCCACCAGCAGAGACTCCGGGACAGGGGGTACGGGGGAGCTGTTTTTT. It codes for CATSRDSGTGGTGELFF.

The chain joins TRBV30 to TRBJ2-7; 7 bases are a match to TRBD1. The trim removed 4 bases at V and 6 bases at J, leaving 3 bases unmatched. Germline assignment: CDR1 GTSNPN and CDR2 SVGIG (reference sequence). CDR3 length: 11 amino acids. The CDR3 loop is CAWTGTAEQYF. CDR3 sequence (DNA): TGTGCCTGGACCGGGACAGCCGAGCAGTACTTC. Complete variable domain (other parts from reference TRBV30 and TRBJ2-7): SQTIHQWPATLVQPVGSPLSLECTVEGTSNPNLYWYRQAAGRGLQLLFYSVGIGQISSEVPQNLSASRPQDRQFILSSKKLLLSDSGFYLCAWTGTAEQYFGPGTRLTVT.

The chain is built from TRBV27 and TRBJ2-4; D might be TRBD1 (6 bases). The CDR3 extends over 14 amino acids. V was pared by 3 bases and J by 6 bases, with 12 bases between. Germline values: CDR1 MNHEY, CDR2 SMNVEV (reference sequence). Written as DNA, the CDR3 is TGTGCCAGCAGTTTTGGGGGCAGGGCAAACATTCAGTACTTC. It yields the protein CASSFGGRANIQYF.

This rearrangement joins TRBV13 to TRBJ2-2, with D unresolved. Per germline, CDR1 PRHDT and CDR2 FYEKMQ (reference sequence). This CDR3 spans 17 amino acids. The V end lost 4 bases, the J end lost 1 base, and 16 bases lay between the germline ends. The CDR3 protein is CASSSRPERMNTGELFF. The CDR3 coding sequence is TGTGCCAGCAGCTCTCGCCCGGAGCGAATGAACACCGGGGAGCTGTTTTTT.

A remark on this clone: The germline gene is not matched at one end of the junction; a read error may be the cause. The chain combines TRBV7-9 with TRBJ2-7, with 7 bases that match TRBD1. Germline CDR1 and CDR2: SEHNR and FQNEAQ (reference sequence). The CDR3 contains 16 residues. Written as DNA, the CDR3 is TGTTCCAGCAGCTCAAATGGACAGGCGAGCTCCTACGAGCAGTACTTC. Encoded protein: CSSSSNGQASSYEQYF.

This clone has just one count. The chain couples TRBV4-1 to TRBJ2-1; 11 bases align to TRBD2. The V and J ends lost 4 bases and 2 bases, in that order; junction bases with no gene match: 7. CDR3 length: 17 residues. In germline, CDR1 is MGHRA, CDR2 YSYEKL. The CDR3 loop reads CASSLHLLAGAYNEQFF. As DNA, the CDR3 is TGCGCCAGCAGCCTCCACTTACTAGCGGGGGCCTACAATGAGCAGTTCTTC.

The genes are TRBV7-9 and TRBJ2-7, with TRBD1 matching 7 bases. Trimming at V came to 4 bases and at J to 3 bases, leaving 6 bases not matched to a gene. The CDR3 totals 14 residues. CDR1 SEHNR and CDR2 FQNEAQ come from the germline V gene (reference sequence). CDR3 protein: CASSSRTGIYEQYF. Here the CDR3 DNA reads TGTGCCAGCAGCTCTCGGACAGGCATCTACGAGCAGTACTTC. Full variable domain (missing parts from reference TRBV7-9 and TRBJ2-7): DTGVSQNPRHKITKRGQNVTFRCDPISEHNRLYWYRQTLGQGPEFLTYFQNEAQLEKSRLLSDRFSAERPKGSFSTLEIQRTEQGDSAMYLCASSSRTGIYEQYFGPGTRLTVT.

Only one count was recorded for this clone. The chain is built from TRBV11-1 and TRBJ2-7, with TRBD2 as a possible D gene (5 bases). V lost 0 bases and J lost 5, with 8 bases in between. This CDR3 is built from 13 residues. The germline V gene encodes CDR1 SGHAT and CDR2 FQDESV (reference sequence). The CDR3 coding sequence is TGTGCCAGCAGCTTAGCGAGGGTGGACGAGCAGTACTTC. Amino acid sequence: CASSLARVDEQYF.

The chain employs TRBV5-1 and TRBJ2-1, with TRBD2 matching over 8 bases. CDR1 is SGHRS and CDR2 is YFSETQ in the germline V gene. The CDR3 contains 15 residues. V lost 2 bases to trimming and J lost 7 bases; unmatched junction nucleotides: 8. The CDR3 loop reads CASSFPGGAVNEQFF. CDR3 bases: TGCGCCAGCAGCTTTCCCGGGGGGGCTGTGAATGAGCAGTTCTTC.

V is TRBV19 and J is TRBJ1-1; 10 bases line up with TRBD1. CDR3 length: 14 residues. The J segment lost 7 bases and the V segment lost 10 bases, leaving 12 bases of the junction unmatched. CDR1 LNHDA and CDR2 SQIVND come from the germline V gene (reference sequence). This chain's CDR3 is CATFDRGRGFEAFF. The CDR3 DNA reads TGTGCCACCTTTGACAGGGGGCGCGGCTTTGAAGCTTTCTTT.